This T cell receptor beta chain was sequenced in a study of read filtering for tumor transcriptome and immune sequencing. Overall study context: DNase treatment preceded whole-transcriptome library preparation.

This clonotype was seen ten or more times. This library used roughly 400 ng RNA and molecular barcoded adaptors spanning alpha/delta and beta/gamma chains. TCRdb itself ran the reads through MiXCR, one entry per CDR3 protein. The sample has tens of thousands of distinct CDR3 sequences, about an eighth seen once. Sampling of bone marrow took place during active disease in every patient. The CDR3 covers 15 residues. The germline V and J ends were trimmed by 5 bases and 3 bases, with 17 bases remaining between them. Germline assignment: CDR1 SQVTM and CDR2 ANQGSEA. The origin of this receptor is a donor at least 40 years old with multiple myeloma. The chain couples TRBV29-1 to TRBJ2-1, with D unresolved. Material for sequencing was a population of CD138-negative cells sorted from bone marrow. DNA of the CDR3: TGCAGCGTTCTAGACCCGGGTTCCTTCTACAATGAGCAGTTCTTC. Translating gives CSVLDPGSFYNEQFF.